This T cell receptor (beta chain) is drawn from a study of blood T cell repertoires in COVID-19 (dated by TCRdb to about 2020). With respect to the entire study: The collaborator samples originated in the United States, Italy and Spain and spanned the acute and convalescent phases of COVID-19. The prospective study material was composed of cDNA or gDNA derived from T cells, B-cell-depleted T cells, or PBMCs. Deeply sampled blood TCRbeta repertoires from subjects exposed to, actively infected with, or recovered from COVID-19 were included in the dataset. The repertoires were released in a freely available public database intended as a resource for research on the immune response to SARS-CoV-2. The samples were drawn from the first 160 participants of the ongoing ImmuneRACE study and from more than 1,000 subjects provided by 6 global collaborators. The sample metadata nearly always contained a de-identified subject ID, COVID-19 status, age in years and sex. Where available, HLA class I and class II types were obtained from metadata supplied by the sample provider rather than from assay-based typing. What the research found in general, with its limitations: The quantity of clinical and demographic metadata differed by source and by participant and was supplied without curation.

TCRbeta CDR3 regions were amplified from genomic DNA by means of the immunoSEQ Assay, a bias-controlled multiplex PCR. In the authors' own workflow: The number of nucleated cells in each sample was estimated by amplification of reference gene primers within the assay. Sequence reads were collapsed and filtered to measure the absolute abundance of every unique TCRbeta CDR3 rearrangement. For each sample, productive Simpson clonality was calculated by taking the square root of Simpson's diversity index across productive rearrangements. The clones in this table, taken by TCRdb from immuneACCESS, are in-frame only. Not every clone is retained; where verified, under half of the shortfall comes from an unresolved V gene, and the cause of the rest is unknown. The D gene and trimming were derived from the DNA, and the V and J assignments and clone size from that table. The sample has 150,000 to 200,000 clones on record, roughly 87% of them singletons. Together, the top ten hold approximately 2% of the sample.

A remark on this clone: What antigen it recognizes has not been identified. Base-call qualities are not available, and no considerably larger clone is one nucleotide away.

Ends trimmed: V by 6 bases, J by 2 bases; bases unmatched to a gene: 3. The CDR3 contains 14 residues, cysteine and phenylalanine counted. The only DNA kept is the CDR3, 42 bases in frame from the first base. CDR1 LNHDA and CDR2 SQIVND were looked up in the germline V gene (reference sequence). Another Seattle source contributed samples from volunteer blood donors who had recovered from COVID-19. The collaborating institutions used their own protocols to collect whole blood in K2EDTA tubes. For TCRbeta analysis, collaborators shipped samples as frozen whole blood, isolated PBMCs, or DNA extracted from either of those sample types.

This receptor was obtained from a man younger than 35 who had recovered from COVID-19. This sequence uses TRBV19 and TRBJ1-4; 7 nucleotides in the junction match TRBD1. The sample comprised peripheral blood. The CDR3 has the sequence CASRATGTNEKLFF. The nucleotide sequence is given as TGTGCCAGTAGGGCGACAGGGACTAATGAAAAACTGTTTTTT. The entire variable domain, with the stretches around the CDR3 drawn from the reference TRBV19 and TRBJ1-4 proteins, is DGGITQSPKYLFRKEGQNVTLSCEQNLNHDAMYWYRQDPGQGLRLIYYSQIVNDFQKGDIAEGYSVSREKKESFPLTVTSAQKNPTAFYLCASRATGTNEKLFFGSGTQLSVL.